This T cell receptor (beta chain) stems from a study of shared clonotypes between healthy human individuals (dated by TCRdb to about 2020). At the level of the whole study: The cohort comprised a couple of women and a few men aged 18 to 49 years. To estimate repertoire size and how much clonotype sharing occurs between individuals, the study deeply sequenced the blood TCR repertoires of roughly 5 healthy adults. Leukapheresis yielded between about 0.85 and 10 billion PBMCs per donor. Libraries were prepared and TCR repertoires were sequenced by different laboratories using diverse techniques, in order to increase sequencing depth and limit assay-specific biases. What the authors observed across the whole study: Sampling was restricted to blood, and TCR repertoires in tissue are likely to differ from TCR repertoires in blood. The genetic and exposure-history diversity represented was limited by the small number of donors. Pairwise subsampling indicated that sequencing depth was expected to affect the degree of clonotype sharing among donors.

In regard to this clone: Its antigen is unknown. Base quality data are lacking; no much larger clone is found one base away.

CDR1 LNHNV and CDR2 YYDKDF were looked up in the germline V gene (reference sequence). The CDR3, from cysteine to phenylalanine, totals 13 residues. Solely the CDR3 DNA is kept, with 39 bases framed from the first base. V loses 4 bases, J loses 9 bases, and the germline ends lie 13 bases apart. Healthy HIV-negative adults with no recently reported acute infections or vaccinations were included as donors. Every donor was a Caucasian adult residing in Nashville, Tennessee, USA. For unsorted samples, tens of millions of PBMCs were counted, and genomic DNA was extracted using the QIAamp DNA Blood Mini kit. After blood collection by leukapheresis, PBMCs were isolated using Ficoll-Histopaque density gradient centrifugation and then cryopreserved in the vapor phase of liquid nitrogen. TCR CDR3 regions were amplified from genomic DNA by multiplex PCR using the deep immunoSEQ assay. Extracted genomic DNA from each cell subset was spread evenly across all wells of several immunoSEQ 96-well plates, with each plate serving as a replicate. Each replicate PCR for unsorted PBMC received roughly 0.3 ug genomic DNA, equal to 25,000 to 30,000 T cell genomes. Ten immunoSEQ deep assay plates were used to sequence the unsorted PBMC genomic DNA. The purified libraries were quantified using a Qubit 3.0 fluorometer, sized with a Bioanalyzer 2100, and then quantified again using the KAPA Library Quantification kit. A separate single-read 150-cycle Illumina NextSeq 550 flow cell was used to sequence each immunoSEQ 96-well plate. In the original analysis: Because only junctional sequences without quality scores were contained in the immunoSEQ output, filtering matching that applied to full-length reads could not be performed. To assign V/J genes and CDR3, sequences were annotated against IMGT germline references using PyIR, a Python wrapper for IgBLAST v1.9. Any read was removed if the V/J assignment was weak (E-value above 1e-6), the CDR3 was missing, or the read contained stop codons, out-of-frame junctions, or ambiguous translated residues. A V3J clonotype was defined by an identical inferred V gene, J gene, and CDR3 amino acid sequence. Percentage overlap between repertoires was computed as shared unique clonotypes divided by the size of the smaller repertoire. Richness of each repertoire was evaluated using RTK rarefaction, the Chao1 estimator, and Recon v2.1 estimates of unobserved clonotypes. In TCRdb, the immuneACCESS table is reduced to in-frame sequences with V and J assigned. These tables do not hold every clone; where another copy was compared, an unresolved V gene accounts for under half, and the others remain unexplained. That table supplies the V and J calls and clone size; D and trimming were determined from the DNA. Present in this sample are some 470,000 clones, about three quarters of which were seen just once. The ten largest clones capture 10% to 15% of the sample.

Sequenced material: PBMCs. The sequence is built from TRBV15 and TRBJ1-5; the D gene is perhaps TRBD1, from 5 matching bases. This clonotype was sampled from a woman aged 40 to 50 in good health. Some clones in this sample may be carry-over from other donors' samples. In nucleotide form, the sequence is TGTGCCACCAGCATCGACGGGGGTCGGCCCCAGCATTTT. It translates to CATSIDGGRPQHF. When the CDR3 is completed using the reference TRBV15 and TRBJ1-5 genes on either side, the full variable domain is DAMVIQNPRYQVTQFGKPVTLSCSQTLNHNVMYWYQQKSSQAPKLLFHYYDKDFNNEADTPDNFQSRRPNTSFCFLDIRSPGLGDTAMYLCATSIDGGRPQHFGDGTRLSIL.